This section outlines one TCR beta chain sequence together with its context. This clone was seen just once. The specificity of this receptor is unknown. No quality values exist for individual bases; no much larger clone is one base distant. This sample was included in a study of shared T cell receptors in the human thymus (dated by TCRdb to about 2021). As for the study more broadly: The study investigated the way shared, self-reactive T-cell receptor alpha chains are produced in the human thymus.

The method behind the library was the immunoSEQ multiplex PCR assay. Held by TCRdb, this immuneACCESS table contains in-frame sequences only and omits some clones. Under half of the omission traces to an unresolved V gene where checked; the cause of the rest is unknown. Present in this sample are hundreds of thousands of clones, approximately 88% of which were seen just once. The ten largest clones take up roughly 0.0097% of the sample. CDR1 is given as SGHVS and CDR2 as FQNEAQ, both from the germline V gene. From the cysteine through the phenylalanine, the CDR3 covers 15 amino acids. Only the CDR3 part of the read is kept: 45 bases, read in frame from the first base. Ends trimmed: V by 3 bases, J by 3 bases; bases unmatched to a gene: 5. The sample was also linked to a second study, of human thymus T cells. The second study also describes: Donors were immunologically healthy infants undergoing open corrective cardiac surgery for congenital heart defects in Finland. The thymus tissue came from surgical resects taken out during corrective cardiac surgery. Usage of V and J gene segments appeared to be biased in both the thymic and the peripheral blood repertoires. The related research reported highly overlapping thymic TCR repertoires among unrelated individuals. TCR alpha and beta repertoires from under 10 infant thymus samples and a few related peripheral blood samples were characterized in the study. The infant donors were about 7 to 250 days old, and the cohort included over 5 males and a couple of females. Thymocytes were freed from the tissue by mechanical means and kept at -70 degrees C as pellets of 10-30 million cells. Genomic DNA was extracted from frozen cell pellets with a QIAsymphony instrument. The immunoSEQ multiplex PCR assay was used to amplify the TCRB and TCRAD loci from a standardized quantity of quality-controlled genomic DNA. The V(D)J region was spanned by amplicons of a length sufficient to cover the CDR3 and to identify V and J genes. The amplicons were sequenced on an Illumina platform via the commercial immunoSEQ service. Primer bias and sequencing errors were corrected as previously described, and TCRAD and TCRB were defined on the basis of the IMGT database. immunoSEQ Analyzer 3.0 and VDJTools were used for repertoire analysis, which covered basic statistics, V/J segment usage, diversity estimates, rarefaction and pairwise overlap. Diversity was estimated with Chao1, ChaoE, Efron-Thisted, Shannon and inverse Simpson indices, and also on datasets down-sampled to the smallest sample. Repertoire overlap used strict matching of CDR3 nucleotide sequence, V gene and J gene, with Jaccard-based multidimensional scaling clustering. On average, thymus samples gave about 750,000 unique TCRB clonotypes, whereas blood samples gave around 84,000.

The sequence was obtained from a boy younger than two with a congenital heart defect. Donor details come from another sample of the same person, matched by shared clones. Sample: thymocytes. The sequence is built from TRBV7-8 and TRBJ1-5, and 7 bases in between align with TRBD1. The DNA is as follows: TGTGCCAGCAGCTTGGAGGGACAGATCAATCAGCCCCAGCATTTT. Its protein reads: CASSLEGQINQPQHF.